This T cell receptor beta chain came from a study of cytomegalovirus exposure and HLA in healthy donors. Study summary: Among over 300 genotyped donors, 65% to 90% fell in the Caucasian-associated ancestry cluster. Findings and limits, study-wide: A previous analysis found most TCR beta V segments productive roughly 90% or roughly 30% of the time. DRB1 had the most TCR associations and HLA-C the fewest, a later analysis found, with rates varying by HLA locus. A later analysis linked some 17,000 TCR beta sequences to HLA alleles at 0.05 false discovery rate.

PCR amplification relied on 60 Vbeta primers (plus 13 Jbeta primers). TCRdb's table, derived via immunoSEQ multiplex PCR, lists solely in-frame clones and lacks some. The sample includes more than 110,000 clones, roughly 77% of them seen just once. To note about this clone: Its antigen is currently unknown.

The CDR3 is made up of 13 amino acids. Germline-derived CDR1 and CDR2 are MNHEY and SVGAGI. J was trimmed by 4 bases and V by 5 bases; bases with no gene match: 4. The TCR sequence derives from a man aged 25-45 years in good health and CMV-seronegative. The genes are TRBV6-5 and TRBJ1-1; 7 bases map to TRBD1. Sequenced input: PBMCs. CDR3 sequence: CASSPTGSTEAFF. The CDR3 region has the DNA TGTGCCAGCAGTCCGACAGGGAGCACTGAAGCTTTCTTT.